A single sample is the source of the 4 T cell receptor beta chains below, sequenced in a study of CD8 T cells in ankylosing spondylitis. TCRdb fed the 5' RACE reads into MiXCR, producing one record per CDR3 protein. Among about 160,000 distinct CDR3 sequences listed, 15% to 20% were seen once. Sequencing was performed on blood, either unsorted or a sorted T cell fraction (not recorded which). These receptors originate from a male donor with ankylosing spondylitis or in good health (not recorded which).

Many counts were recorded for this clonotype. This chain connects TRBV20-1 to TRBJ2-5; D possibly corresponds to TRBD2 (5 bases). The CDR3 spans 13 residues. V was cut by 3 bases and J by 2 bases, with 10 bases left in between. The germline gives CDR1 DFQATT, CDR2 SNEGSKA (reference sequence). The CDR3 loop is CSARVRVQETQYF. DNA of the CDR3: TGCAGTGCTAGGGTGCGGGTTCAAGAGACCCAGTACTTC.

The chain is built from TRBV28 and TRBJ2-2; possibly TRBD1 or TRBD2 for D (5 bases each). The V and J ends lost 2 bases and 7 bases respectively, with 11 bases between them. From germline, CDR1 is MDHEN and CDR2 SYDVKM. This CDR3 is 14 amino acids long. CDR3 sequence: CASSLGGRGGELFF. As DNA, the CDR3 is TGTGCCAGCAGTTTAGGGGGACGTGGCGGGGAGCTGTTTTTT.

For this clonotype: A much larger clone differs by one base, so this may be a read error. The chain links TRBV5-1 to TRBJ2-5; the D is unclear. The CDR3 sequence is 11 residues long. Germline V gives CDR1 SGHRS, CDR2 YFSETQ. CDR3 loop: CASSRQEAQYF. The CDR3 coding sequence is TGCGCCAGCAGCCGTCAAGAGGCCCAGTACTTC. Looking up the rest from reference TRBV5-1 and TRBJ2-5 gives the full variable domain: KAGVTQTPRYLIKTRGQQVTLSCSPISGHRSVSWYQQTPGQGLQFLFEYFSETQRNKGNFPGRFSGRQFSNSRSEMNVSTLELGDSALYLCASSRQEAQYFGPGTRLLVL.

The genes are TRBV7-9 and TRBJ2-5; no definite D call. The CDR3 loop spans 13 amino acids. V was shortened by 0 bases and J by 0 bases, with 2 bases between the two germline ends. Looked up from germline, CDR1 is SEHNR and CDR2 is FQNEAQ (reference sequence). This CDR3 is CASSLAYQETQYF. CDR3 DNA sequence: TGTGCCAGCAGCTTAGCTTACCAAGAGACCCAGTACTTC.